A single sample is the source of the 20 T cell receptor beta chains below, sequenced in a study of technical replicates of blood from a handful of donors (dated by TCRdb to the late 2010s). Libraries were constructed by the immunoSEQ multiplex PCR assay. Sourced from immuneACCESS, this table was stored by TCRdb with only in-frame sequences that have V and J called. A share of the clones is absent; for the studies checked, an unresolved V gene accounts for under half, and the remainder has no known explanation. The sample profile shows some 71,000 clones; approximately 97% of them were found once. Approximately 0.18% of the sample is in the top ten clones. Sequenced input: T cells isolated from PBMCs. Receptors were obtained from a human donor in good health.

A single count supports this clone. This chain uses TRBV5-1 with TRBJ1-4; perhaps TRBD1 as D (6 bases). Germline values: CDR1 SGHRS, CDR2 YFSETQ. V lost 0 bases, J lost 5 bases, and 11 bases lay in between. CDR3 length: 15 residues. Written as DNA, the CDR3 is TGCGCCAGCAGCTTGGGCACAGGGATCAATGAAAAACTGTTTTTT. It translates to CASSLGTGINEKLFF.

The rearrangement joins TRBV2 to TRBJ2-7; the match to TRBD2 covers 7 bases. The CDR3 totals 13 residues. After removal of 6 bases from V and 0 bases from J, the junction contained 2 bases not matched to a gene. Germline lookup yields CDR1 SNHLY and CDR2 FYNNEI. CDR3 residues: CASRGLISYEQYF. The CDR3 nucleotides are TGTGCCAGCAGGGGACTAATCTCCTACGAGCAGTACTTC. Complete variable domain (other parts from reference TRBV2 and TRBJ2-7): EPEVTQTPSHQVTQMGQEVILRCVPISNHLYFYWYRQILGQKVEFLVSFYNNEISEKSEIFDDQFSVERPDGSNFTLKIRSTKLEDSAMYFCASRGLISYEQYFGPGTRLTVT.

The chain is built from TRBV28 and TRBJ2-7; 11 bases match TRBD1. Germline CDR1 reads MDHEN; CDR2 reads SYDVKM. The trim removed 6 bases at V and 6 bases at J, leaving 10 bases unmatched. The CDR3 length is 15 residues. The DNA of the CDR3 is TGTGCCAGCAGCATTTCAACCGGGACAGGGGGCGAGCAGTACTTC. Protein product: CASSISTGTGGEQYF.

This clone came up once. V gene TRBV6-5 combines with J gene TRBJ1-2; D call uncertain. Germline values: CDR1 MNHEY, CDR2 SVGAGI. The CDR3 has 14 amino acids. V was trimmed by 2 bases and J by 7 bases, leaving 14 bases between them. The CDR3 spells CASSYEDRAGGYTF. The CDR3 region has the DNA TGTGCCAGCAGTTACGAAGACCGGGCGGGTGGCTACACCTTC.

The chain combines TRBV18 with TRBJ2-1, with D maybe TRBD1 (5 bases). V was cut by 1 base and J by 5 bases, with 12 bases left in between. In germline, CDR1 is KGHSH, CDR2 LQKENI. The CDR3 extends over 15 amino acids. The CDR3 sequence is CASSPRTGANNEQFF. The CDR3 bases are TGTGCCAGCTCACCACGAACAGGAGCAAACAATGAGCAGTTCTTC. Full variable domain (missing parts from reference TRBV18 and TRBJ2-1): NAGVMQNPRHLVRRRGQEARLRCSPMKGHSHVYWYRQLPEEGLKFMVYLQKENIIDESGMPKERFSAEFPKEGPSILRIQQVVRGDSAAYFCASSPRTGANNEQFFGPGTRLTVL.

V and J are TRBV5-6 and TRBJ1-2, with a possible D match to TRBD1 (5 bases). The germline V gene has CDR1 SGHDT and CDR2 YYEEEE. With 2 bases removed from V and 3 bases from J, the gap between germline ends came to 17 bases. This CDR3 is 16 amino acids long. The CDR3 loop reads CASSFPSRVMDYGYTF. CDR3 nucleotides: TGTGCCAGCAGCTTCCCGTCCAGGGTTATGGACTATGGCTACACCTTC.

V is TRBV5-1 and J is TRBJ2-3; D uncertain. Trimming stripped 0 bases from V and 4 bases from J, with 12 bases between. The V gene's germline CDR1 is SGHRS and CDR2 YFSETQ. This CDR3 is built from 15 residues. CDR3 residues: CASSLAKYSADTQYF. The CDR3 bases are TGCGCCAGCAGCTTGGCCAAGTACTCCGCAGATACGCAGTATTTT. Using reference TRBV5-1 and TRBJ2-3 for the parts outside the CDR3, the full variable domain is KAGVTQTPRYLIKTRGQQVTLSCSPISGHRSVSWYQQTPGQGLQFLFEYFSETQRNKGNFPGRFSGRQFSNSRSEMNVSTLELGDSALYLCASSLAKYSADTQYFGPGTRLTVL.

The chain is built from TRBV9 and TRBJ2-3; D gene uncertain. The V and J ends lost 0 bases and 1 base respectively, with 3 bases between them. The CDR3 is 13 residues long. Germline CDR1 and CDR2: SGDLS and YYNGEE. Here the CDR3 DNA reads TGTGCCAGCAGCGTAGCGGGCACAGATACGCAGTATTTT. Its translation is CASSVAGTDTQYF.

The table lists this clone with a few counts. CDR3 residues: CASSPGYSGNTIYF. CDR3 DNA sequence: TGTGCCAGCAGCCCAGGATACTCTGGAAACACCATATATTTT. The V gene is TRBV5-4, the J gene TRBJ1-3; D gene ambiguous. Germline CDR1 SGHNT, CDR2 YYREEE (reference sequence). This CDR3 has 14 residues. V lost 4 bases to trimming and J lost 0 bases, with 8 bases between them.

This clone was seen once. The junction and the germline gene differ at one end; a read error may be behind it. The V gene is TRBV5-1, the J gene TRBJ2-5, with 9 nucleotides matching TRBD1. From germline, CDR1 is SGHRS and CDR2 YFSETQ. The CDR3 loop spans 16 amino acids. The DNA of the CDR3 is TGCGCCAGCAGCATCTTTAGACAGGGGGATAGAGAGGCCCAGTACTTC. Translating it yields CASSIFRQGDREAQYF.

About this clone: This same CDR3 is encoded by further DNA sequences in the sample. The chain joins TRBV20-1 to TRBJ2-3; D gene unclear. With 2 bases removed from V and 6 bases from J, the gap between germline ends came to 6 bases. The CDR3 totals 11 residues. CDR1 is DFQATT, CDR2 SNEGSKA, per germline (reference sequence). CDR3 sequence: CSARRADTQYF. CDR3 in DNA: TGCAGTGCTAGACGCGCCGATACGCAGTATTTT.

This rearrangement joins TRBV4-2 to TRBJ2-2; D might be TRBD2 (6 bases). V was shortened by 0 bases and J by 11 bases, with 7 bases between the two germline ends. The CDR3 is 12 residues long. Germline lookup yields CDR1 LGHNA and CDR2 YNFKEQ. As DNA, the CDR3 is TGTGCCAGCAGCCAAGATGCGGGAGAGCTGTTTTTT. Translated, it gives CASSQDAGELFF.

CDR3 protein: CASTPQGYGYTF. Here the CDR3 DNA reads TGTGCCAGCACCCCACAGGGCTATGGCTACACCTTC. V is TRBV28 and J is TRBJ1-2; a possible D gene is TRBD1 (6 bases). V lost 7 bases and J lost 4, with 10 bases in between. Germline V CDR1 and CDR2: MDHEN, SYDVKM. The CDR3 contains 12 residues.

V and J are TRBV7-6 and TRBJ1-3; 9 bases are shared with TRBD1. V was clipped by 3 bases and J by 0 bases; unmatched bases: 3. Germline V lookup: CDR1 SGHVS, CDR2 FNYEAQ. The CDR3 runs to 16 residues. Here the CDR3 reads CASSLGQGFSGNTIYF. CDR3 sequence (DNA): TGTGCCAGCAGCTTGGGACAGGGCTTCTCTGGAAACACCATATATTTT.

A single count supports this clone. The CDR3 region has the DNA TGCGCCAGCAGCCAAGATTGGGGGCTGGGGGCAGATACGCAGTATTTT. Its protein is CASSQDWGLGADTQYF. The chain employs TRBV4-1 and TRBJ2-3, with D possibly being TRBD1 (6 bases). CDR1 is MGHRA, CDR2 YSYEKL, per germline. CDR3 length: 16 amino acids. V was cut by 0 bases and J by 4 bases, with 14 bases left in between.

The chain combines TRBV6-5 with TRBJ1-2; 9 bases map to TRBD1. The CDR3 extends over 14 amino acids. Trimming at V came to 8 bases and at J to 6 bases, leaving 10 bases not matched to a gene. Germline CDR1 and CDR2: MNHEY and SVGAGI. The CDR3 sequence: CASSPGTGINGYTF. In nucleotides, the CDR3 is TGTGCCAGCTCACCCGGGACAGGGATTAATGGCTACACCTTC.

V and J are TRBV28 and TRBJ2-1, with a weak D call TRBD1 (5 bases). Trimming removed 6 bases from V and 5 bases from J, with 11 bases in between. Per germline, CDR1 MDHEN and CDR2 SYDVKM. This CDR3 is built from 13 residues. The CDR3 spells CASSPRGNNEQFF. CDR3 coding DNA: TGTGCCAGCAGCCCTAGGGGAAACAATGAGCAGTTCTTC. Together with reference TRBV28 and TRBJ2-1, the CDR3 gives the full variable domain: DVKVTQSSRYLVKRTGEKVFLECVQDMDHENMFWYRQDPGLGLRLIYFSYDVKMKEKGDIPEGYSVSREKKERFSLILESASTNQTSMYLCASSPRGNNEQFFGPGTRLTVL.

V and J are TRBV6-5 and TRBJ2-5; TRBD2 agrees at 12 bases. V was pared by 5 bases and J by 7 bases, with 5 bases of the junction left unmatched. This CDR3 region has 14 residues. CDR1 and CDR2 (germline): MNHEY, SVGAGI. The CDR3 protein is CASSPGLAGLTQYF. As DNA, the CDR3 is TGTGCCAGCAGTCCAGGACTAGCGGGACTGACCCAGTACTTC.

The sample holds one count of this clone. This sequence joins TRBV19 and TRBJ2-7; 7 nucleotides match TRBD1. With V trimmed by 5 bases and J by 4 bases, 5 bases remained unmatched. CDR3 size: 13 residues. Germline V gene lookup returns CDR1 LNHDA and CDR2 SQIVND (reference sequence). The CDR3 reads CASSGDSSYEQYF. The CDR3 DNA sequence: TGTGCCAGTAGTGGGGACAGCAGTTACGAGCAGTACTTC.

This sequence joins TRBV18 and TRBJ1-2; 7 bases map to TRBD1. CDR1 is KGHSH, CDR2 LQKENI, per germline. V lost 0 bases to trimming and J lost 7 bases; unmatched junction nucleotides: 11. This CDR3 comprises 16 residues. The CDR3 DNA reads TGTGCCAGCTCACCACCGGGGACCCAGGGACAGCGTGGCTACACCTTC. Encoded protein: CASSPPGTQGQRGYTF. The variable domain in full, with the rest retrieved from reference TRBV18 and TRBJ1-2, is NAGVMQNPRHLVRRRGQEARLRCSPMKGHSHVYWYRQLPEEGLKFMVYLQKENIIDESGMPKERFSAEFPKEGPSILRIQQVVRGDSAAYFCASSPPGTQGQRGYTFGSGTRLTVV.